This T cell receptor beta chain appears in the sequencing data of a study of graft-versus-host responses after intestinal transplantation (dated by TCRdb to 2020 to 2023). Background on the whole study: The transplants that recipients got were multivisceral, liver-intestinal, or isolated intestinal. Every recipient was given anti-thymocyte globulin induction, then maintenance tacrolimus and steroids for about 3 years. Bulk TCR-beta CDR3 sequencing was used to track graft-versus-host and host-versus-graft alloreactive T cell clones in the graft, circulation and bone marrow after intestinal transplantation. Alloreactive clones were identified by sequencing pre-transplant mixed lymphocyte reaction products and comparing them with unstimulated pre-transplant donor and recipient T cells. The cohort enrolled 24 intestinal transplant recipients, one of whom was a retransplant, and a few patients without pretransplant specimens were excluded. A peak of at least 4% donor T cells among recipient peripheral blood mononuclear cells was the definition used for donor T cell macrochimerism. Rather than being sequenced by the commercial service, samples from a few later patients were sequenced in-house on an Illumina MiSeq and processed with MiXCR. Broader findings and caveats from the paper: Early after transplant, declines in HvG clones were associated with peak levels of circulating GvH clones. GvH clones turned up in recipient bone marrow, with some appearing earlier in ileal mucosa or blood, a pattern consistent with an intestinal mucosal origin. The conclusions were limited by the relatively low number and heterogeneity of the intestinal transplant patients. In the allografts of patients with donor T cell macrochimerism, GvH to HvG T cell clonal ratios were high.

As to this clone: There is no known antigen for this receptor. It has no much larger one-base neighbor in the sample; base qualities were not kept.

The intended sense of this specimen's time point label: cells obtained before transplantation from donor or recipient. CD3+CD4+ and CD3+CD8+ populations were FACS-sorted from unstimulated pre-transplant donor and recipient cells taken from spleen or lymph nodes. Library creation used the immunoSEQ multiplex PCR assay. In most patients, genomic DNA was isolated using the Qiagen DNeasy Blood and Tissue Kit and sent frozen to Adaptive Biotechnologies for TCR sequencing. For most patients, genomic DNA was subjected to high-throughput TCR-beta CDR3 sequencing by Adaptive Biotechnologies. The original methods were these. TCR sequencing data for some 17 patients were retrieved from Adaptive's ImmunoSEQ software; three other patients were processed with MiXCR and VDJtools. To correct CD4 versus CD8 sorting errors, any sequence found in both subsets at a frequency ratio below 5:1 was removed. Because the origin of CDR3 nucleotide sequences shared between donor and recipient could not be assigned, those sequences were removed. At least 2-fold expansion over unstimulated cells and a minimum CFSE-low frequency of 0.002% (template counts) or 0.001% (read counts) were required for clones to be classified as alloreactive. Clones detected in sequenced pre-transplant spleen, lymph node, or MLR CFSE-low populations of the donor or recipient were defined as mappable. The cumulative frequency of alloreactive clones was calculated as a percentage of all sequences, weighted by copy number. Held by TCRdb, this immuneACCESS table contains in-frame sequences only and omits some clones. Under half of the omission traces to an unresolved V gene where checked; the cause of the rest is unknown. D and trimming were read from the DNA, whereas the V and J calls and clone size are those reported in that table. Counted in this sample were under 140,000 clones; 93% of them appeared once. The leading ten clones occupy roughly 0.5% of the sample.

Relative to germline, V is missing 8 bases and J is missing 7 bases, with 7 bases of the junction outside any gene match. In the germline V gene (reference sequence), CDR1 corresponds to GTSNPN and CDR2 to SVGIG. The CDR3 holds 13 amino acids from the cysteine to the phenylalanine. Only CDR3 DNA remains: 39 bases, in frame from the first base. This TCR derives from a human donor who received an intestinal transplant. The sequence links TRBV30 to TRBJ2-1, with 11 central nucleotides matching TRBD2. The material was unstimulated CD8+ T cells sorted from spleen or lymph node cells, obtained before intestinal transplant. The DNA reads TGTGCCGGTCCCCGACTAGCGGGAAATGAGCAGTTCTTC. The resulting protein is CAGPRLAGNEQFF.